This TCR beta chain was sequenced during a study of cytomegalovirus exposure and HLA in healthy donors. Findings and caveats of the study: Based on reports, TCR beta sequences accurately predicted HLA-A and HLA-B alleles for most subjects. Earlier analysis yielded a pattern in which most TCR beta V segments were productive about 90% or about 30% of the time. Among TCR sequences, most were rare, though some public TCRs appeared in many donors.

The PCR ran on 60 Vbeta and 13 Jbeta primers. Repertoires were generated with immunoSEQ multiplex PCR, while TCRdb's copy carries only in-frame clones and drops some. The sample has some 120,000 clones, about 69% seen once. Concerning this clone: The antigen remains undetermined. The junction and the germline gene differ at one end; a read error may be behind it.

There are 12 residues in the CDR3. The germline V gene has CDR1 SEHNR and CDR2 FQNEAQ (reference sequence). The sequenced sample consisted of PBMCs. The TCR sequence derives from a man aged 25 to 45 in good health and CMV-seronegative. The chain joins TRBV7-9 to TRBJ1-1; D is possibly TRBD1 (6 bases). The CDR3 loop is CSSSSQGHQAFF. As DNA, the CDR3 is TGTTCCAGCAGCTCCCAGGGACACCAAGCTTTCTTT.